This is a list of T cell receptor beta chains from one sample in a study of radiotherapy plus CTLA-4 blockade in lung cancer. Measured with immunoSEQ multiplex PCR; TCRdb has only the in-frame clones, and not every one. The data show about 51,000 clones, with roughly 83% seen just once and 8.5% to 9% held by the top ten. Sequences were derived from peripheral blood, sampled from a patient treated with radiotherapy plus ipilimumab. All receptors come from a human donor with non-small cell lung cancer who had a complete response to radiotherapy plus ipilimumab. The CDR3 runs from the conserved cysteine through the conserved F or W. A D gene is named only where the DNA matches it firmly.

cdr3_aa	v_call	d_call
CASSQVQGSRRDTEAFF	TRBV7-8	.
CASGLTTGLNTEAFF	TRBV12-5	.
CAWRTGSTGETQYF	TRBV30	.
CASSPGQGFGEQYF	TRBV19	TRBD1
CAWSPGASPLHF	TRBV30	.
CASTSGGNTGELFF	TRBV6-1	TRBD2
CASSLVLDRGYNEQFF	TRBV7-6	TRBD1
CASSFVQGGGYTF	TRBV27	TRBD1
CASTGDFKTQYF	TRBV2	.
CATTRGGVQETQYF	TRBV2	TRBD2
CASSPGTDNYGYTF	TRBV4-2	TRBD1
CASRSRGNTEAFF	TRBV6-5	.
CASSPTSGADTQYF	TRBV2	TRBD2
CASSQGVGTDTQYF	TRBV7-2	.
CASTVSSGSSTDTQYF	TRBV5-1	.